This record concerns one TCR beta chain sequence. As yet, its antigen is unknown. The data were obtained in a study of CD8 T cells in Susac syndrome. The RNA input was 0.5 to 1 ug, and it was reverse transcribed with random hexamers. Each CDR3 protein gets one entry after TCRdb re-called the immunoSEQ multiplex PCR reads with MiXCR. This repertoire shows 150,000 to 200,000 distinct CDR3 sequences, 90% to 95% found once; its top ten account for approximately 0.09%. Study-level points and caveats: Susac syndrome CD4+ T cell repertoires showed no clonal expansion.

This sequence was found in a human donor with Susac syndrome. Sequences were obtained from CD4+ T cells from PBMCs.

The CDR3 nucleotides are TGTGCCAGCAGCTTACGTCGACTAGCGGGAGAAGGGGGGAAGGCAGATACGCAGTATTTT. Its protein is CASSLRRLAGEGGKADTQYF. The gene calls are TRBV11-1 and TRBJ2-3, with 12 bases aligning to TRBD2. V was clipped by 2 bases and J by 4 bases; unmatched bases: 16. The V gene's germline CDR1 is SGHAT and CDR2 FQDESV (reference sequence). The CDR3 sequence is 20 residues long.